Presented here are 10 T cell receptor beta chains from one specimen sequenced in a study of blood T cell repertoires in COVID-19. Some clones are missing from TCRdb's copy, which holds only in-frame ones; the method was immunoSEQ multiplex PCR. The table has tens of thousands of clones, 70% to 80% seen once; the top ten hold almost 50%. What was sequenced was peripheral blood. Receptors were obtained from a human donor in a cohort sampled during active COVID-19.

The chain recombines TRBV30 with TRBJ1-6; 10 nucleotides align to TRBD1. The ends lost 0 bases at V and 4 bases at J; junction bases unmatched: 9. The germline gives CDR1 GTSNPN, CDR2 SVGIG (reference sequence). The CDR3 is 18 amino acids. The CDR3 protein is CAWSVGGTGETYNSPLHF. The CDR3 region has the DNA TGTGCCTGGAGTGTAGGGGGGACAGGGGAAACTTATAATTCACCCCTCCACTTT.

The rearrangement links TRBV5-4 to TRBJ2-2; D is unclear. Germline-derived CDR1 and CDR2 are SGHNT and YYREEE (reference sequence). V was trimmed by 0 bases and J by 5 bases, leaving 8 bases between them. The CDR3 runs to 14 residues. CDR3 nucleotides: TGTGCCAGCAGCTTGGCCATGCGGACCGGGGAGCTGTTTTTT. Translation gives CASSLAMRTGELFF.

V and J are TRBV19 and TRBJ1-5; tentatively, D is TRBD1 (5 bases). Trimming shortened V by 7 bases and J by 3 bases, and 22 bases separated the two germline ends. The CDR3 consists of 17 residues. CDR1 and CDR2 from the germline V gene are LNHDA and SQIVND (reference sequence). The CDR3 coding sequence is TGTGCCAGTAATATCCCGGCCAGGGATAGTCCCAATCAGCCCCAGCATTTT. This encodes CASNIPARDSPNQPQHF. The full variable domain, completed using reference TRBV19 and TRBJ1-5, is DGGITQSPKYLFRKEGQNVTLSCEQNLNHDAMYWYRQDPGQGLRLIYYSQIVNDFQKGDIAEGYSVSREKKESFPLTVTSAQKNPTAFYLCASNIPARDSPNQPQHFGDGTRLSIL.

This clone was seen only a few times. This sample also contains other DNA sequences that code for the same CDR3. The chain recombines TRBV6-1 with TRBJ1-5; D might be TRBD1 (6 bases). CDR3 size: 15 residues. The germline V gene has CDR1 MNHNS and CDR2 SASEGT. V lost 1 base, J lost 3 bases, and 10 bases lay in between. CDR3 amino acids: CASSEGGGLNQPQHF. The CDR3 bases are TGTGCCAGCAGTGAAGGGGGGGGGCTCAATCAGCCCCAGCATTTT.

The gene calls are TRBV5-1 and TRBJ2-3; 14 nucleotides line up with TRBD2. After removal of 0 bases from V and 3 bases from J, the junction contained 0 bases not matched to a gene. The CDR3 is made up of 16 amino acids. Germline V gene sequence: CDR1 SGHRS, CDR2 YFSETQ. This CDR3 reads CASSLGTSGGTDTQYF. In nucleotides, the CDR3 is TGCGCCAGCAGCTTGGGGACTAGCGGGGGGACAGATACGCAGTATTTT.

The chain employs TRBV7-9 and TRBJ1-3; 7 nucleotides line up with TRBD1. Looked up from germline, CDR1 is SEHNR and CDR2 is FQNEAQ (reference sequence). The junction had 7 bases not matched to a gene; V was cut back by 5 bases and J by 0 bases. CDR3 length: 16 amino acids. In nucleotides, the CDR3 is TGTGCCAGCAGCCCCCAGGGACAGCACTCTGGAAACACCATATATTTT. It yields the protein CASSPQGQHSGNTIYF.

The rearrangement uses TRBV6-2 or TRBV6-3 and TRBJ1-1, with 8 bases aligning to TRBD1. Germline CDR1 and CDR2: MNHEY and SVGEGT. V gave up 4 bases and J gave up 10 bases; unmatched junction bases: 14. The CDR3 contains 15 residues. Written as DNA, the CDR3 is TGTGCCAGCAGTTGGATGGGACAGGCCATTAACGGAGCTTTCTTT. It yields the protein CASSWMGQAINGAFF.

The chain is built from TRBV27 and TRBJ1-1; D uncertain. The CDR3 runs 14 residues. The ends were cut back, 3 bases at V and 8 bases at J, with 16 bases in the middle. The germline gives CDR1 MNHEY, CDR2 SMNVEV (reference sequence). The CDR3 coding sequence is TGTGCCAGCAGTTTCGGGTTCCCTCTCCAAGAAGCTTTCTTT. It specifies CASSFGFPLQEAFF.

The chain links TRBV7-2 to TRBJ1-5; perhaps TRBD1 as D (6 bases). This CDR3 contains 14 residues. Germline values: CDR1 SGHTA, CDR2 FQGNSA. With 5 bases removed from V and 6 bases from J, the gap between germline ends came to 14 bases. The CDR3 is CASSVRGASQPQHF. CDR3 DNA: TGTGCCAGCAGCGTCAGGGGCGCATCTCAGCCCCAGCATTTT. The full variable domain, with the rest looked up from reference TRBV7-2 and TRBJ1-5, is GAGVSQSPSNKVTEKGKDVELRCDPISGHTALYWYRQSLGQGLEFLIYFQGNSAPDKSGLPSDRFSAERTGGSVSTLTIQRTQQEDSAVYLCASSVRGASQPQHFGDGTRLSIL.

The gene calls are TRBV3-1 (or the pseudogene TRBV3-2) and TRBJ1-4, with 7 nucleotides matching TRBD1. The CDR3 has 14 amino acids. CDR1 and CDR2 from the germline V gene are LGHDT and YNNKEL (reference sequence). V lost 8 bases to trimming and J lost 0 bases; unmatched junction nucleotides: 3. In DNA, the CDR3 is TGTGCCAGCCCTGGGACAGCAACTAATGAAAAACTGTTTTTT. Protein: CASPGTATNEKLFF.